This T cell receptor (beta chain) was documented in a study of technical replicates of blood from several donors. Here immunoSEQ multiplex PCR was the method, and the copy in TCRdb shows in-frame clones only, minus some. The sample carries 15,000 or so clones, about four fifths recorded once. Germline loops: CDR1 SGHRS, CDR2 YFSETQ. The CDR3 consists of 15 residues. The V end was cut by 7 bases, the J end by 5 bases, with 19 bases between. The source is a human donor in good health. Sequencing used PBMCs. The chain combines TRBV5-1 with TRBJ2-1; D perhaps matches TRBD1 (7 bases). The CDR3 loop reads CASSQGQAGNNEQFF. Here the CDR3 DNA reads TGCGCCAGCTCTCAAGGACAGGCGGGGAACAATGAGCAGTTCTTC.